Listed below are T cell receptor beta chains from one sample, sequenced in a study of T cells in Graves' hyperthyroidism and ophthalmopathy. TCRdb itself ran the multiplex PCR reads through MiXCR, one entry per CDR3 protein. The sample holds roughly 510,000 distinct CDR3 sequences, around 43% seen once. Source material: peripheral blood or thyroid tissue (not recorded which). The receptor set was obtained from an adult woman with Graves' disease, either hyperthyroidism or ophthalmopathy (not recorded which). Each CDR3 is given with its conserved first and last residue. A D gene is named only where the DNA matches it firmly. Size is stated for part of the rows, as once, few or many counts, or as a class when the clone is expanded.

j_call	v_call	clone_size	d_call	cdr3_aa	cdr3_nt
TRBJ2-7	TRBV29-1	NA	TRBD1	CSVAGQGQNYEQYF	TGCAGCGTTGCGGGGCAGGGACAGAACTACGAGCAGTACTTC
TRBJ2-7	TRBV7-8	NA	NA	CASSLFPRGEQYF	TGTGCCAGCAGCTTATTCCCCAGGGGCGAGCAGTACTTC
TRBJ2-7	TRBV29-1	NA	NA	CAWSVGGPSYEQYF	TGTGCCTGGAGTGTAGGCGGCCCATCCTACGAGCAGTACTTC
TRBJ1-1	TRBV7-3	NA	NA	CASSQYTGTSRLAEAFF	TGTGCCAGCAGCCAGTATACAGGGACTAGCAGGCTCGCTGAAGCTTTCTTT
TRBJ1-2	TRBV19	NA	NA	CASSIGSGADGYTF	TGTGCCAGTAGTATTGGATCAGGGGCGGATGGCTACACCTTC
TRBJ2-7	TRBV20-1	NA	NA	CSARLGVEQYF	TGCAGTGCTAGGCTGGGGGTGGAGCAGTACTTC
TRBJ1-5	TRBV19	NA	TRBD1	CASRTVQGASQPQHF	TGTGCCAGTCGAACTGTGCAGGGGGCAAGTCAGCCCCAGCATTTT
TRBJ1-2	TRBV29-1	NA	NA	CSVIEWGVGYTF	TGCAGCGTTATTGAGTGGGGAGTTGGCTACACCTTC
TRBJ2-7	TRBV20-1	NA	NA	CSARDKDRAYEQYF	TGCAGTGCTAGAGATAAGGACAGAGCCTACGAGCAGTACTTC
TRBJ1-1	TRBV5-4	many	TRBD1	CASRSTGAKNTEAFF	TGTGCCAGCAGGAGTACAGGGGCAAAGAACACTGAAGCTTTCTTT
TRBJ2-7	TRBV6-1	few	TRBD1	CASSKNRGREQYF	TGTGCCAGCAGTAAGAACAGGGGGCGAGAGCAGTACTTC
TRBJ1-2	TRBV6-1	NA	NA	CASSQVLSYGYTF	TGTGCCAGCAGCCAAGTTTTGAGCTATGGCTACACCTTC
TRBJ2-7	TRBV28	many	TRBD1	CASTTGTGYEQYF	TGTGCCAGCACCACCGGGACAGGGTACGAGCAGTACTTC
TRBJ1-3	TRBV12-3/TRBV12-4	NA	NA	CASSPGGRLAGNTIYF	TGTGCCAGCAGCCCCGGAGGGAGGTTGGCTGGAAACACCATATATTTT
TRBJ2-3	TRBV12-3/TRBV12-4	few	TRBD2	CASRMGGPPDTQYF	TGTGCCAGCAGGATGGGAGGGCCCCCAGATACGCAGTATTTT
TRBJ2-7	TRBV27	few	TRBD1	CASSWRQGAGEQYF	TGTGCCAGCAGTTGGCGACAGGGGGCCGGCGAGCAGTACTTC
TRBJ2-5	TRBV20-1	NA	TRBD2	CSARGWLAGVGQETQYF	TGCAGTGCTAGAGGATGGCTAGCGGGAGTGGGACAAGAGACCCAGTACTTC
TRBJ2-3	TRBV2	NA	NA	CASKLGGDADTQYF	TGTGCCAGCAAACTCGGGGGCGATGCAGATACGCAGTATTTT
TRBJ2-5	TRBV19	many	TRBD2	CASSGGASPGETQYF	TGTGCCAGTAGCGGGGGGGCCTCACCGGGGGAGACCCAGTACTTC
TRBJ2-5	TRBV7-8	NA	NA	CASSQTETQYF	TGTGCCAGCAGTCAAACAGAGACCCAGTACTTC
TRBJ2-7	TRBV29-1	few	NA	CSVVTNVDYEQYF	TGCAGCGTTGTCACAAACGTCGACTACGAGCAGTACTTC
TRBJ2-7	TRBV10-3	NA	NA	CAISRLAAYEQYF	TGTGCCATCAGCAGATTAGCCGCCTACGAGCAGTACTTC
TRBJ2-2	TRBV9	NA	NA	CASSVQTGDGELFF	TGTGCCAGCAGCGTACAAACGGGAGATGGGGAGCTGTTTTTT
TRBJ2-7	TRBV7-9	NA	TRBD2	CASSSAATSGNDEQYF	TGTGCCAGCAGCTCAGCCGCGACTAGCGGGAACGATGAGCAGTACTTC
TRBJ1-2	TRBV10-3	NA	TRBD1	CAISGGQGELSGYTF	TGTGCCATCAGTGGTGGACAGGGGGAGCTTAGTGGCTACACCTTC
TRBJ2-3	TRBV10-3	few	NA	CANYRTDTDTQYF	TGTGCCAATTATCGGACAGACACAGATACGCAGTATTTT
TRBJ2-7	TRBV29-1	NA	NA	CSVRGDSIRSYEQYF	TGCAGCGTAAGAGGGGACTCAATCCGCTCCTACGAGCAGTACTTC
TRBJ1-5	TRBV10-3	NA	NA	CASSYRWKDQPQHF	TGTGCCAGCAGTTACCGGTGGAAAGATCAGCCCCAGCATTTT
TRBJ2-2	TRBV7-3	NA	NA	CASSQDNTRSGELFF	TGCGCCAGCAGCCAAGACAACACCCGTAGCGGGGAGCTGTTTTTT
TRBJ2-7	TRBV7-8	many	NA	CASSSRVSSYEQYF	TGTGCCAGCAGCTCCCGCGTCAGCTCCTACGAGCAGTACTTC
TRBJ1-1	TRBV2	few	NA	CASSLRDGGVLAFF	TGTGCCAGCAGCCTCAGGGACGGAGGAGTGCTAGCTTTCTTT
TRBJ1-4	TRBV5-1	many	NA	CASSPDWGNEKLFF	TGCGCCAGCAGCCCGGACTGGGGTAATGAAAAACTGTTTTTT
TRBJ1-1	TRBV29-1	many	NA	CSVHHGQNTEAFF	TGCAGCGTTCACCACGGACAGAACACTGAAGCTTTCTTT
TRBJ1-5	TRBV10-3	NA	TRBD1	CAIRGGQGGPQHF	TGTGCCATCAGGGGAGGACAGGGAGGGCCCCAGCATTTT
TRBJ2-1	TRBV12-3/TRBV12-4	NA	TRBD2	CASSLVGGPFEQFF	TGTGCCAGCAGTTTAGTGGGAGGGCCGTTTGAGCAGTTCTTC
TRBJ1-3	TRBV29-1	many	NA	CSVGGGERNTIYF	TGCAGCGTTGGAGGCGGTGAGAGAAACACCATATATTTT
TRBJ1-5	TRBV29-1	NA	TRBD1	CSVTGTGNQPQHF	TGCAGCGTTACAGGGACAGGCAATCAGCCCCAGCATTTT